The 11 T cell receptor beta chains reported below all come from one sample, sequenced in a study of blood T cells in healthy people across ages. Combining a sample-barcoded 5' primer with a J-beta primer mix, a second PCR ran for roughly 7 to 12 cycles. TCRdb reprocessed the 5' RACE reads via MiXCR and lists one record per CDR3 protein. This table holds approximately 350,000 distinct CDR3 sequences, approximately 47% found once. The specimen was blood. Source of these receptors: a man in his 60s in good health.

The chain uses TRBV7-9 and TRBJ2-3; 9 bases are shared with TRBD1. This CDR3 is 16 amino acids long. Trimming took 6 bases from V and 0 from J; bases not matched to a gene: 7. Germline CDR1 is SEHNR and CDR2 is FQNEAQ (reference sequence). This CDR3 reads CASRVTGQGSTDTQYF. DNA of the CDR3: TGTGCCAGCAGAGTGACGGGACAGGGCAGCACAGATACGCAGTATTTT.

This clonotype was counted a single time. V and J are TRBV20-1 and TRBJ1-2, with a tentative D call TRBD1 (5 bases). Per germline, CDR1 DFQATT and CDR2 SNEGSKA (reference sequence). The CDR3 length is 15 residues. Deletions cut 0 bases from V and 8 bases from J, with 19 bases between. The CDR3 spells CSARDPLRGPGGYTF. The CDR3 bases are TGCAGTGCTAGAGACCCCCTAAGGGGACCGGGGGGCTACACCTTC.

The CDR3 DNA reads as TGTGCCAGCAGCCTGCCGGGACTAGCGGGCGATAGCTCCTACAATGAGCAGTTCTTC. Protein: CASSLPGLAGDSSYNEQFF. The chain joins TRBV4-2 to TRBJ2-1; 12 nucleotides line up with TRBD2. The ends lost 4 bases at V and 0 bases at J; junction bases unmatched: 10. Germline V lookup: CDR1 LGHNA, CDR2 YNFKEQ. The CDR3 totals 19 residues.

The table lists this clonotype with many counts. The chain recombines TRBV7-2 with TRBJ2-7, with TRBD1 identical over 7 bases. J was trimmed by 1 base and V by 5 bases; bases with no gene match: 11. The CDR3 has 16 residues. Germline V lookup: CDR1 SGHTA, CDR2 FQGNSA. Here the CDR3 reads CASSPGSTGISYEQYF. DNA of the CDR3: TGTGCCAGCAGCCCCGGCTCGACAGGGATTTCCTACGAGCAGTACTTC. The full variable domain, in which reference TRBV7-2 and TRBJ2-7 provide the parts outside the CDR3, is GAGVSQSPSNKVTEKGKDVELRCDPISGHTALYWYRQSLGQGLEFLIYFQGNSAPDKSGLPSDRFSAERTGGSVSTLTIQRTQQEDSAVYLCASSPGSTGISYEQYFGPGTRLTVT.

The chain couples TRBV28 to TRBJ2-7; TRBD2 matches 8 bases. Germline V gives CDR1 MDHEN, CDR2 SYDVKM. The CDR3 is made up of 14 amino acids. Trimming cost V 5 bases and J 2 bases; bases outside gene matches: 5. CDR3 sequence (DNA): TGTGCCAGCAGTCACTCAGCGGGGGCCTACGAGCAGTACTTC. This translates into CASSHSAGAYEQYF.

The chain links TRBV29-1 to TRBJ1-6; 10 nucleotides line up with TRBD1. There are 13 residues in the CDR3. Trimming took 4 bases from V and 9 from J; bases not matched to a gene: 3. Germline V gene sequence: CDR1 SQVTM, CDR2 ANQGSEA. DNA of the CDR3: TGCAGCGTTGGTGGACAGGGGGGTTCACCCCTCCACTTT. This translates into CSVGGQGGSPLHF.

A remark on this clonotype: A much more abundant neighbour one base away suggests this may be a read error. The chain is built from TRBV14 and TRBJ2-1, with D unresolved. This CDR3 contains 14 residues. CDR1 is SGHDN, CDR2 FVKESK, per germline. DNA of the CDR3: TGTGCCGGCAGCCAAGCGACCGGCGGCGTGGAGCAGTTCTTC. It specifies CAGSQATGGVEQFF.

This clonotype was seen more than once but under ten times. This chain joins TRBV27 and TRBJ1-2; 7 bases line up with TRBD1. Germline CDR1 is MNHEY and CDR2 is SMNVEV (reference sequence). CDR3 length equals 18 residues. Trimming removed 5 bases from V and 0 bases from J; junction bases left unmatched: 15. The CDR3 DNA follows: TGTGCCAGCAGTCGGTACACCGGGACAGCGTATACTAACTATGGCTACACCTTC. Translating gives CASSRYTGTAYTNYGYTF.

The chain joins TRBV27 to TRBJ2-3, with 15 bases matching TRBD2. Germline V gene data show CDR1 as MNHEY and CDR2 as SMNVEV (reference sequence). The length of the CDR3 is 18 residues. V gave up 5 bases and J gave up 2 bases; unmatched junction bases: 8. The CDR3 loop reads CASSPGLAGGGDTDTQYF. As DNA, the CDR3 is TGTGCCAGCAGTCCGGGACTAGCGGGAGGCGGGGACACAGATACGCAGTATTTT.

This clonotype occurred a few times. As DNA, the CDR3 is TGCAGTGCTAGGCAAGAGACCCAGTACTTC. The encoded protein is CSARQETQYF. The rearrangement joins TRBV20-1 to TRBJ2-5, with D hard to call. This CDR3 comprises 10 residues. The germline gives CDR1 DFQATT, CDR2 SNEGSKA (reference sequence). V was cut by 3 bases and J by 2 bases, with 1 base left in between.

This clonotype was seen a few times. The chain combines TRBV28 with TRBJ2-7; D is uncertain. With 6 bases removed from V and 3 bases from J, the gap between germline ends came to 12 bases. This CDR3 comprises 13 residues. Per the germline V gene, CDR1 is MDHEN and CDR2 is SYDVKM. The CDR3 nucleotides are TGTGCCAGCAGCCTGACCAATCACTACGAGCAGTACTTC. Encoded protein: CASSLTNHYEQYF.